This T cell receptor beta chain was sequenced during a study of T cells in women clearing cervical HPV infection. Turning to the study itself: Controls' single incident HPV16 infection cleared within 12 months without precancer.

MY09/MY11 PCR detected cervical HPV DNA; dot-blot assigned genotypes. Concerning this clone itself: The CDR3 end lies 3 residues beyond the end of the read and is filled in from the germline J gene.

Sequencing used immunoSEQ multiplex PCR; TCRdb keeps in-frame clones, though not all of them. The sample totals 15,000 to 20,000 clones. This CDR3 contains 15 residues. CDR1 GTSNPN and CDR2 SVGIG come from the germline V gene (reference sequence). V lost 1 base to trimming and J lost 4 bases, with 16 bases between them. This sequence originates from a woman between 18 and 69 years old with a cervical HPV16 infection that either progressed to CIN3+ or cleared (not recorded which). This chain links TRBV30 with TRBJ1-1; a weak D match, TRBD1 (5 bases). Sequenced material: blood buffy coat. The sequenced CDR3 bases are TGTGCCTGGAGTGGCCTATTCGGGGGTGCCACTGAA. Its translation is CAWSGLFGGATE. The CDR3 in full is CAWSGLFGGATEAFF.